What follows is one T cell receptor (beta chain) and its context. Its antigen is unidentified. The CDR3 covers 15 residues. The ends were cut back, 0 bases at V and 2 bases at J, with 9 bases in the middle. Germline V gene lookup returns CDR1 MGHRA and CDR2 YSYEKL. The sample's time point: newly diagnosed GD, antithyroid drugs for less than 3 months. The TCR library was prepared using RNA isolated from PBMCs. Arm-PCR with iRepertoire HTBI primers amplified the CDR3 regions for these TCR beta libraries. Original processing methods: Identification of gene segments yielded around 64 TRBV and roughly 15 TRBJ across samples. TCRdb redid the calling of the multiplex PCR reads with MiXCR, one entry per CDR3 protein. TCRdb, rather than the study authors, made the V and J calls. The sample shows around 360,000 distinct CDR3 sequences, 15% to 20% of them seen only once. The data were taken from a study of regulatory T cells in long-lasting Graves disease. General study findings and limits: When disease was persistent, TRBV28, TRBJ1-2 and TRBJ2-5 were the favored segments. Authors noted too few samples as a limitation.

The same data also contributed to another study, on T cells in Graves' hyperthyroidism and ophthalmopathy. That work adds: HTBI primers were used for first-round RT-PCR of the TCR CDR3.

Source: peripheral blood mononuclear cells (PBMCs), taken at new diagnosis, from a patient treated with antithyroid drugs. The clonotype was recovered from a woman between 18 and 30 years old with Graves disease. The chain carries TRBV4-1 and TRBJ2-3, with D possibly being TRBD1 (5 bases). The CDR3 DNA is TGCGCCAGCAGCCAAGATGCGGACAACACAGATACGCAGTATTTT. Protein: CASSQDADNTDTQYF.